The 5 T cell receptor beta chains in this list originate from one sample, sequenced in a study of regulatory T cells in long-lasting Graves disease. The time point denotes: newly diagnosed GD, antithyroid drugs for less than 3 months. From RNA extracted from PBMCs, the TCR library was made. Researchers made TCR beta libraries by using iRepertoire HTBI primers and running Arm-PCR on CDR3 regions. TCRdb re-called the multiplex PCR reads with MiXCR, one entry per CDR3 protein. The sample records about 530,000 distinct CDR3 sequences, roughly a sixth being singletons. These sequences were also reported in another study, on T cells in Graves' hyperthyroidism and ophthalmopathy.

This specimen consisted of peripheral blood mononuclear cells (PBMCs), obtained at new diagnosis, from a patient treated with antithyroid drugs. The source of these receptors is a middle-aged woman with Graves disease.

There are many counts of this clonotype. The chain is built from TRBV11-2 and TRBJ2-4; 8 bases are a match to TRBD2. From germline, CDR1 is SGHAT and CDR2 FQNNGV. Trimming at V came to 4 bases and at J to 1 base, leaving 6 bases not matched to a gene. The CDR3 is 16 residues long. CDR3 sequence reads: CASSSIGGGAKNIQYF. CDR3 nucleotides: TGTGCCAGCAGCTCGATCGGGGGGGGGGCCAAAAACATTCAGTACTTC.

On this clonotype itself: Since a far larger clone is one base different, this is likely a read error. The chain combines TRBV11-2 with TRBJ2-3, with D possibly being TRBD1 (5 bases). The J call may be mistaken, given a closer DNA end match to TRBJ1-1. The CDR3 totals 13 residues. Per the germline V gene, CDR1 is SGHAT and CDR2 is FQNNGV. DNA of the CDR3: TGTGCCAGCAGCTTAAGGGGTAACACTGGAGCTTTCTTT. This sequence encodes CASSLRGNTGAFF.

The table lists this clonotype with many counts. The chain has TRBV5-1 and TRBJ1-2, with D hard to call. The ends were cut back, 0 bases at V and 4 bases at J, with 13 bases in the middle. The germline V gene has CDR1 SGHRS and CDR2 YFSETQ. This CDR3 has 15 amino acids. The chain's CDR3 is CASSLAGSMIYGYTF. The CDR3 DNA reads as TGCGCCAGCAGCTTGGCTGGCTCGATGATCTATGGCTACACCTTC.

This clonotype was detected ten times or more. The rearrangement uses TRBV18 and TRBJ2-3; 8 bases match TRBD2. V lost 6 bases and J lost 1; bases outside the gene matches: 6. CDR1 and CDR2 (germline): KGHSH, LQKENI. This CDR3 comprises 15 residues. CDR3 amino acids: CASSGGDLRTDTQYF. The CDR3 DNA sequence: TGTGCCAGCTCCGGGGGGGACCTACGCACAGATACGCAGTATTTT.

This clonotype showed up many times. The chain couples TRBV5-1 to TRBJ1-5, with a possible D match to TRBD1 (6 bases). The V end lost 0 bases, the J end lost 6 bases, and 13 bases lay between the germline ends. The CDR3 consists of 15 residues. Per the germline V gene, CDR1 is SGHRS and CDR2 is YFSETQ. CDR3 bases: TGCGCCAGCAGCTTGGGGGCAGGGGTCGGTCAGCCCCAGCATTTT. Encoded protein: CASSLGAGVGQPQHF.